This T cell receptor beta chain is drawn from a study of Tregs in tolerant kidney transplant recipients. Unstimulated Tregs (CD4+CD25+CD127-) and CD4+CD25- non-Tregs were sorted from PBMCs. V shed 0 bases and J shed 9 bases, with 12 bases lying between them. This CDR3 has 13 amino acids. The V gene's germline CDR1 is MGHRA and CDR2 YSYEKL. Only one count was recorded for this clone. This table comes from immunoSEQ multiplex PCR, and its TCRdb copy is limited to in-frame clones, with some not included. The sample consists of 85,000 to 90,000 clones, more than 80% of them appearing once. Input material: CD8+ T cells from blood. This receptor was identified in a human donor in good health. V is TRBV4-1 and J is TRBJ2-7; a possible D gene is TRBD2 (5 bases). CDR3 residues: CASSQDYWERQYF. The CDR3 DNA sequence: TGCGCCAGCAGCCAAGATTATTGGGAGAGGCAGTACTTC.